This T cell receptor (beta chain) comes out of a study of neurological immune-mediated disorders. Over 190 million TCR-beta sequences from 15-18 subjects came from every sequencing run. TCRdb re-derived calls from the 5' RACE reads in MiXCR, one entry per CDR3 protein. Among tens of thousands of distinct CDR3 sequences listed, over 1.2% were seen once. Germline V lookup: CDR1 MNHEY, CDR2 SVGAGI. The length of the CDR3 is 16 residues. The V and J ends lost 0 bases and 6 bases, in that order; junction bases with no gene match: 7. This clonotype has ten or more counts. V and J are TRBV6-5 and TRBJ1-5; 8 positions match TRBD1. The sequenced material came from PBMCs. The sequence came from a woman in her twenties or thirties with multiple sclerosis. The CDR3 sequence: CASSYSTPGGGQPQHF. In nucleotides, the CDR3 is TGTGCCAGCAGTTACTCGACCCCAGGGGGCGGTCAGCCCCAGCATTTT.